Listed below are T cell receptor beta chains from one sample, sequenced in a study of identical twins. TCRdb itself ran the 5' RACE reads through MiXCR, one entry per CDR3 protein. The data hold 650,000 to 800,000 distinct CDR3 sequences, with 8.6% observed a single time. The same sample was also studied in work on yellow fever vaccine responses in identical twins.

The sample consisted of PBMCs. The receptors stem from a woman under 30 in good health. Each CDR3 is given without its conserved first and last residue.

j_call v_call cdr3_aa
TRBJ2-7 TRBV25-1 ASSPSGDTYEQY
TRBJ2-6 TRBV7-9 ASSLPSSGANVLT
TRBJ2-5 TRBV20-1 SAEGGQHQETQY
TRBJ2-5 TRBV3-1 ASSQGAPQETQY
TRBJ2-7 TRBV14 ASSQVLAGVLAYEQY
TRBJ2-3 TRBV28 ASSLRGQGSDTQY
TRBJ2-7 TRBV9 ASSAPDKSYEQY
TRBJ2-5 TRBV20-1 SAGASGRAGETQY
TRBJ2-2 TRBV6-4 ASSGTSGDTGELF
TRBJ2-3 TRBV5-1 ASSPGQGGDTQY
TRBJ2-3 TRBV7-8 ASSPGGAGGDTQY
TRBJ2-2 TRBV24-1 ATSYNTGELF
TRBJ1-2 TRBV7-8 ASSGAEYGYT
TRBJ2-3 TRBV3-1 ASSQTRGGTQY
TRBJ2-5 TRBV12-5 ASGLGYQETQY
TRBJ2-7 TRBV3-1 ASSHIPGTSAHEQY
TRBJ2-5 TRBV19 ASSIRGRTSGETQY
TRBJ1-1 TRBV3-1 ASSQGGGLGAWSTEAF
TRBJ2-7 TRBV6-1 ASRWYWEADSYEQY
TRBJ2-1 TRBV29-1 SVRGQTYNEQF
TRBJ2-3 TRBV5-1 ASSLALQGSTDTQY
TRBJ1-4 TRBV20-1 SGGSYSGEKLF
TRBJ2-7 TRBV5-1 ASSLPRGGQGNPQQY
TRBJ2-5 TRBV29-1 SVEYSEETQY
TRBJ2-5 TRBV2 ASSEALRGRSQETQY
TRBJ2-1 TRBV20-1 SASLLAGSYNEQF
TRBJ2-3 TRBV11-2 ASSLLPSTDTQY